What follows are 17 T cell receptor beta chains derived from one specimen sequenced in a study of CD8+CD57+ T cells in acquired aplastic anemia. For sequencing, patients were chosen who had shown expansion of CD8+CD57+ cells by flow cytometry. The template used for profiling TCR beta VDJ and CDR3 was genomic DNA. TCRdb reanalysed the reads using MiXCR and keeps one entry per CDR3 protein. This repertoire shows roughly 190,000 distinct CDR3 sequences, 40% to 55% found once; its top ten account for about 9.7%. Sequenced input: sorted CD4+, CD8+, or CD8+CD57+ T cells (not recorded which) from PBMCs. The receptors come from a human donor with aplastic anemia.

This clonotype was counted at least ten times. This chain uses TRBV25-1 with TRBJ2-4; maybe TRBD2 (7 bases). V was cut by 6 bases and J by 6 bases, with 15 bases left in between. The germline gives CDR1 MGHDK, CDR2 SYGVNS. The CDR3 sequence is 14 residues long. Written as DNA, the CDR3 is TGTGCCAGCAGCCTTCAGGGGAGGGGAAACATTCAGTACTTC. Encoded protein: CASSLQGRGNIQYF.

The DNA for the CDR3 is TGTGCCATCCGATTGGGGCAGGGTGCCAATAAGGGTCGGGAGCTGTTTTTT. Its protein is CAIRLGQGANKGRELFF. The V and J genes are TRBV10-3 and TRBJ2-2; the D gene is possibly TRBD1 (5 bases). The CDR3 runs to 17 residues. Germline V gene lookup returns CDR1 ENHRY and CDR2 SYGVKD. V was cut by 8 bases and J by 9 bases, with 28 bases left in between.

This clonotype has ten or more counts. This chain links TRBV6-1 with TRBJ1-5, with D perhaps TRBD1 (6 bases). CDR1 and CDR2 (germline): MNHNS, SASEGT. The length of the CDR3 is 15 residues. V was shortened by 4 bases and J by 0 bases, with 10 bases between the two germline ends. The CDR3 DNA reads TGTGCCAGCAGTGGAGGGGGACTTAGCAATCAGCCCCAGCATTTT. It yields the protein CASSGGGLSNQPQHF.

This sequence joins TRBV2 and TRBJ1-5; 10 nucleotides line up with TRBD1. Germline CDR1 SNHLY, CDR2 FYNNEI. CDR3 length equals 13 residues. With 6 bases clipped from V and 4 bases from J, the junction kept 0 bases outside the gene matches. The CDR3 nucleotides read TGTGCCAGCAGGGGACAGGGGAATCAGCCCCAGCATTTT. Its translation is CASRGQGNQPQHF.

This clonotype occurred many times. This chain uses TRBV9 with TRBJ2-1, with TRBD2 matching over 10 bases. Germline V gene data show CDR1 as SGDLS and CDR2 as YYNGEE. The CDR3 has 16 residues. Unmatched junction bases numbered 2, after V lost 0 bases and J lost 2 bases. For the CDR3, the DNA is TGTGCCAGCAGCGTAGAAGCGGGAGGGCCCTACAATGAGCAGTTCTTC. It yields the protein CASSVEAGGPYNEQFF.

In the case of this clonotype: One end of the junction does not line up with germline, which may come from a read error. The V call is TRBV10-3, the J call TRBJ2-6, with D possibly TRBD2 on 6 matching bases. CDR1 is ENHRY, CDR2 SYGVKD, per germline. The CDR3 totals 16 residues. Here the CDR3 DNA reads TGTGCCATCAGTGAGCTGGAGGGGTCTGGGGCCAGCGTCCTGACTTTC. Translation gives CAISELEGSGASVLTF.

The CDR3 region has the DNA TGCAGTGCCCAAGATACTAGCAATCAGCCCCAGCATTTT. Protein: CSAQDTSNQPQHF. The chain links TRBV20-1 to TRBJ1-5; D not certain. Trimming took off 6 bases at V and 0 bases at J, with 9 bases between the two ends. Germline CDR1 reads DFQATT; CDR2 reads SNEGSKA (reference sequence). This CDR3 comprises 13 residues.

This clonotype was counted ten times or more. The CDR3 here is CASSSRRSGRAPGELFF. In DNA form, the CDR3 reads TGTGCCAGCAGCTCCCGCAGGAGCGGGAGGGCCCCCGGGGAGCTGTTTTTT. This chain connects TRBV11-1 to TRBJ2-2; 10 bases match TRBD2. The CDR3 sequence is 17 residues long. V trimming: 4 bases; J trimming: 6 bases; junction bases outside the gene matches: 11. Germline-derived CDR1 and CDR2 are SGHAT and FQDESV (reference sequence).

The chain uses TRBV4-3 and TRBJ1-1, with D possibly matching TRBD1 (6 bases). Per germline, CDR1 LGHNA and CDR2 YSLEER. The CDR3 covers 16 residues. The V gene lost 0 bases and the J gene lost 2 bases, with 13 bases spanning the gap. The CDR3 DNA follows: TGCGCCAGCAGCCAAGAAGGGTCAGGGGCTAACACTGAAGCTTTCTTT. The encoded protein is CASSQEGSGANTEAFF.

Concerning this clonotype: Possible read error: a much larger clone is one base away. This chain connects TRBV5-1 to TRBJ2-5; 11 nucleotides match TRBD1. Germline CDR1 SGHRS, CDR2 YFSETQ. The CDR3 is made up of 17 amino acids. CDR3 loop: CASSLEGTGGRQEAQYF. The CDR3 DNA sequence: TGCGCCAGCAGCTTGGAGGGGACAGGGGGGAGGCAAGAGGCCCAGTACTTC.

The chain employs TRBV12-3 or TRBV12-4 and TRBJ2-3; tentatively, D is TRBD1 (6 bases). The V and J ends lost 5 bases and 2 bases respectively, with 11 bases between them. The CDR3 extends over 14 amino acids. Here the CDR3 DNA reads TGTGCCAGCAGTCGGGACAAACCCACAGATACGCAGTATTTT. This gives the protein CASSRDKPTDTQYF.

This clonotype was observed a handful of times. The CDR3 DNA is TGTGCCAGCAGTTCAAACAGGGGGCGAAATGAGCAGTTCTTC. Protein sequence: CASSSNRGRNEQFF. The chain uses TRBV25-1 and TRBJ2-1; 9 nucleotides align to TRBD1. The CDR3 is 14 amino acids. J gave up 7 bases and V 5 bases, and 6 bases lay outside the gene matches. Germline CDR1 and CDR2: MGHDK and SYGVNS.

This clonotype was detected many times. The V call is TRBV5-4, the J call TRBJ1-6; D unresolved. The CDR3 is made up of 12 amino acids. The ends were cut back, 0 bases at V and 9 bases at J, with 4 bases in the middle. The germline V gene encodes CDR1 SGHNT and CDR2 YYREEE (reference sequence). DNA of the CDR3: TGTGCCAGCAGCTTGGGGGCTTCACCCCTCCACTTT. Protein: CASSLGASPLHF.

This clonotype has a count of ten or more. The chain links TRBV5-1 to TRBJ2-7; unclear D gene. Trimming stripped 5 bases from V and 3 bases from J, with 9 bases between. Germline V gene sequence: CDR1 SGHRS, CDR2 YFSETQ. This CDR3 spans 12 amino acids. The CDR3 sequence is CASRFDSYEQYF. The DNA of the CDR3 is TGCGCCAGCAGATTTGATAGCTACGAGCAGTACTTC. Full variable domain (missing parts from reference TRBV5-1 and TRBJ2-7): KAGVTQTPRYLIKTRGQQVTLSCSPISGHRSVSWYQQTPGQGLQFLFEYFSETQRNKGNFPGRFSGRQFSNSRSEMNVSTLELGDSALYLCASRFDSYEQYFGPGTRLTVT.

Comments on this clonotype: A single base separates this from a much larger clone, so it may be a read error. The chain links TRBV7-2 to TRBJ1-4; D ambiguous. The CDR3 has 15 amino acids. Per germline, CDR1 SGHTA and CDR2 FQGNSA. The chain's CDR3 is CASHLAVAGGEKLLF. CDR3 nucleotides: TGTGCCAGCCATCTCGCAGTGGCAGGTGGGGAAAAACTGCTTTTT. The complete variable domain, with remaining parts taken from reference TRBV7-2 and TRBJ1-4, reads GAGVSQSPSNKVTEKGKDVELRCDPISGHTALYWYRQSLGQGLEFLIYFQGNSAPDKSGLPSDRFSAERTGGSVSTLTIQRTQQEDSAVYLCASHLAVAGGEKLLFGSGTQLSVL.

With regard to this clonotype: The CDR3 does not end in the conserved phenylalanine or tryptophan, so this is likely a read error. The V gene is TRBV7-3, the J gene TRBJ2-5; D is unclear. CDR1 and CDR2 (germline): SGHTA, FQGTGA. The CDR3 loop spans 12 amino acids. Trimming shortened V by 1 base and J by 3 bases, and 3 bases separated the two germline ends. Here the CDR3 DNA reads TGTGCCAGCAGCTTAAGGGAAGAGACCCAGTACCTC. Translating it yields CASSLREETQYL.

The chain couples TRBV13 to TRBJ2-7, with 12 bases that match TRBD2. Losses at the gene ends were 6 bases for V and 3 bases for J; bases not matched to a gene: 6. Germline CDR1 reads PRHDT; CDR2 reads FYEKMQ (reference sequence). There are 15 residues in the CDR3. The CDR3 loop reads CASRVGTSGYYEQYF. CDR3 nucleotides: TGTGCCAGCAGGGTAGGGACTAGCGGGTACTACGAGCAGTACTTC.